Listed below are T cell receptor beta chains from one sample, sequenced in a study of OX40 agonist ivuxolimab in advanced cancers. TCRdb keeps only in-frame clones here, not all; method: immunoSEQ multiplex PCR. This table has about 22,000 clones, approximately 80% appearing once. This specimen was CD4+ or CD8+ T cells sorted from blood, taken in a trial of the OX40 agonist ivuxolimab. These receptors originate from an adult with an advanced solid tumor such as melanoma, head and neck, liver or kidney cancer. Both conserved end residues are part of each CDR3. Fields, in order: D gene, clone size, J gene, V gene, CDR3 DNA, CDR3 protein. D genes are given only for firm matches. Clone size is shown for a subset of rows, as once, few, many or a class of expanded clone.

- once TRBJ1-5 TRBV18 TGTGCCAGCTCACCACGGCCGGAACAGGAAAAATATAGCAATCAGCCCCAGCATTTT CASSPRPEQEKYSNQPQHF
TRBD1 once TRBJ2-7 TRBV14 TGTGCCAGCAGCCAAGAAAGGACAGGGGGGAACGAGCAGTACTTC CASSQERTGGNEQYF
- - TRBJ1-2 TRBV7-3 TGTGCCAGGGGGATCCAGGGCTACACCTTC CARGIQGYTF
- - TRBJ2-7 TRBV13 TGTGCCAGCAGCCGAGGCGGGGATACCTACGAGCAGTACTTC CASSRGGDTYEQYF
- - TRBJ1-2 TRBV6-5 TGTGCCAGCAGTTACCCCGGGACAAGGGGAGGTGGCTACACCTTC CASSYPGTRGGGYTF
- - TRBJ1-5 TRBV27 TGTGCCAGCAGTCCTACGACAGGCGGGAGCAATCAGCCCCAGCATTTT CASSPTTGGSNQPQHF
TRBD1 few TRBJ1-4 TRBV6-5 TGTGCCAGCAGAGACAGGGGAGGCGAAAAACTGTTTTTT CASRDRGGEKLFF
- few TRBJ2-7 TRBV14 TGTGCCAGCAGCCAGTACGGAGGGAACGAGCAGTACTTC CASSQYGGNEQYF
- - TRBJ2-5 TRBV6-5 TGTGCCAGCTGGAGGGCGGATAGCGAGACCCAGTACTTC CASWRADSETQYF
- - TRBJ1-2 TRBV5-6 TGTGCCAGCAGCACCGGATACGCTAACTATGGCTACACCTTC CASSTGYANYGYTF